These 15 T cell receptor beta chains were sequenced from one sample in a study of blood T cells in healthy people across ages. Sample-barcoded 5' priming and a J-beta primer mix drove a second PCR of roughly 7 to 11 cycles. MiXCR, run by TCRdb on the 5' RACE reads, gives a single entry per CDR3 protein. The sample shows about 650,000 distinct CDR3 sequences, roughly 32% of them seen only once. Source material: blood. Receptors originate from a woman older than 75 in good health.

This clonotype has a count of ten or more. CDR3 region: CSARRTGADTQYF. Written as DNA, the CDR3 is TGCAGTGCTAGAAGGACAGGGGCAGATACGCAGTATTTT. The rearrangement links TRBV20-1 to TRBJ2-3, with 9 bases identical to TRBD1. Per germline, CDR1 DFQATT and CDR2 SNEGSKA (reference sequence). The CDR3 length is 13 residues. The trim removed 2 bases at V and 4 bases at J, leaving 1 base unmatched.

Remarks on this clonotype: It may be a read error: a sequence one base away is much more abundant. The genes are TRBV6-2 or TRBV6-3 and TRBJ2-1; TRBD1 matches at 7 bases. The trim removed 6 bases at V and 8 bases at J, leaving 7 bases unmatched. The CDR3 has 13 residues. Germline loops: CDR1 MNHEY, CDR2 SVGEGT. The CDR3 spells CASRSPGGYEQFF. The CDR3 DNA follows: TGTGCCAGCAGGTCACCAGGGGGTTATGAGCAGTTCTTC.

There are many counts of this clonotype. CDR3 sequence reads: CASSETTAGTPRNEQFF. For the CDR3, the DNA is TGTGCCAGCAGTGAAACCACAGCCGGGACCCCGCGGAATGAGCAGTTCTTC. The chain is built from TRBV6-1 and TRBJ2-1; D may be TRBD1 or TRBD2 (5 bases each). This CDR3 is built from 17 residues. Trimming removed 2 bases at V and 7 bases at J, with 21 bases between. Germline CDR1 MNHNS, CDR2 SASEGT.

Ten or more counts support this clonotype. This chain links TRBV6-5 with TRBJ2-7; 7 positions match TRBD1. This CDR3 region has 15 residues. The V gene end was trimmed by 5 bases and the J gene end by 2 bases; junction bases not matched to a gene: 9. Germline CDR1 MNHEY, CDR2 SVGAGI. The CDR3 protein is CASSQQGRSPYEQYF. Written as DNA, the CDR3 is TGTGCCAGCAGTCAACAGGGGCGAAGCCCCTACGAGCAGTACTTC.

This clonotype was picked up a small number of times. V and J are TRBV29-1 and TRBJ1-2; the D is unclear. This CDR3 is built from 13 residues. Trimming took off 4 bases at V and 2 bases at J, with 11 bases between the two ends. Per germline, CDR1 SQVTM and CDR2 ANQGSEA. Written as DNA, the CDR3 is TGCAGCGTTGGATCGGGATTAAACTATGGCTACACCTTC. Encoded protein: CSVGSGLNYGYTF. Full variable domain (missing parts from reference TRBV29-1 and TRBJ1-2): SAVISQKPSRDICQRGTSLTIQCQVDSQVTMMFWYRQQPGQSLTLIATANQGSEATYESGFVIDKFPISRPNLTFSTLTVSNMSPEDSSIYLCSVGSGLNYGYTFGSGTRLTVV.

This clonotype was counted ten times or more. This rearrangement joins TRBV20-1 to TRBJ2-7; D might be TRBD1 (7 bases). Between the trimmed V and J ends, which lost 5 bases and 0 bases, there was a span of 11 bases. CDR1 and CDR2 from the germline V gene are DFQATT and SNEGSKA (reference sequence). The CDR3 is 13 amino acids. CDR3 coding DNA: TGCAGTGCTCAGGGGGGCAGCTCCTACGAGCAGTACTTC. It codes for CSAQGGSSYEQYF.

This clonotype was observed many times. J is TRBJ1-1 and V is TRBV5-1; 7 bases are a match to TRBD1. V lost 4 bases to trimming and J lost 5 bases; unmatched junction nucleotides: 11. The germline CDR1 and CDR2 sequences are SGHRS and YFSETQ. The CDR3 runs 15 residues. CDR3 sequence reads: CASSRSTGRATEAFF. In DNA form, the CDR3 reads TGCGCCAGCAGCAGATCGACAGGGAGGGCTACTGAAGCTTTCTTT.

This clonotype appeared a single time. J is TRBJ1-6 and V is TRBV18; 11 positions agree with TRBD1. V was clipped by 0 bases and J by 2 bases; unmatched bases: 6. CDR3 length equals 19 residues. CDR1 is KGHSH and CDR2 is LQKENI in the germline V gene. The CDR3 coding sequence is TGTGCCAGCTCACCACCAATCGGACAGGGGGCCACCTATAATTCACCCCTCCACTTT. This codes for CASSPPIGQGATYNSPLHF.

The gene calls are TRBV19 and TRBJ1-4; 7 bases map to TRBD1. V shed 7 bases and J 10 bases; nucleotides not matched to a gene: 12. CDR3 length: 14 amino acids. Germline values: CDR1 LNHDA, CDR2 SQIVND (reference sequence). The CDR3 spells CASTSDRDVGKLFF. In DNA form, the CDR3 reads TGTGCCAGTACCAGCGACAGGGACGTCGGAAAACTGTTTTTT. The variable domain in full, completed from reference TRBV19 and TRBJ1-4, reads DGGITQSPKYLFRKEGQNVTLSCEQNLNHDAMYWYRQDPGQGLRLIYYSQIVNDFQKGDIAEGYSVSREKKESFPLTVTSAQKNPTAFYLCASTSDRDVGKLFFGSGTQLSVL.

This clonotype was counted only a few times. A read error may be the cause here, since a much bigger clone is one base away. The V and J genes are TRBV27 and TRBJ1-6; perhaps TRBD1 as D (5 bases). Germline lookup yields CDR1 MNHEY and CDR2 SMNVEV (reference sequence). CDR3 length: 14 residues. CDR3 sequence (DNA): TGTGCCAGCAGGTTATCAGGGCGTGATTCACCCCTCCACTTT. It encodes CASRLSGRDSPLHF.

The V gene is TRBV28, the J gene TRBJ2-6; the D is unclear. Trimming removed 6 bases at V and 0 bases at J, with 15 bases between. The CDR3 totals 17 residues. Germline V gives CDR1 MDHEN, CDR2 SYDVKM. CDR3 region: CASSSQKFSSGANVLTF. CDR3 DNA: TGTGCCAGCAGCTCTCAGAAATTCAGCTCTGGGGCCAACGTCCTGACTTTC. Filled out from reference TRBV28 and TRBJ2-6, the complete variable domain reads DVKVTQSSRYLVKRTGEKVFLECVQDMDHENMFWYRQDPGLGLRLIYFSYDVKMKEKGDIPEGYSVSREKKERFSLILESASTNQTSMYLCASSSQKFSSGANVLTFGAGSRLTVL.

This clonotype turned up a few times. This rearrangement joins TRBV18 to TRBJ2-3, with a tentative D call TRBD2 (5 bases). V lost 2 bases to trimming and J lost 6 bases, with 12 bases between them. CDR1 and CDR2 from the germline V gene are KGHSH and LQKENI. The CDR3 spans 14 residues. The DNA for the CDR3 is TGTGCCAGCTCACCAGGGCGGGTTCGGGATACGCAGTATTTT. It translates to CASSPGRVRDTQYF.

This clonotype was seen at least ten times. The chain couples TRBV4-3 to TRBJ2-7, with D maybe TRBD1 (5 bases). The V gene's germline CDR1 is LGHNA and CDR2 YSLEER. V was shortened by 0 bases and J by 2 bases, with 14 bases between the two germline ends. The CDR3 runs 16 residues. CDR3 loop: CASSQDFFLDTYEQYF. The CDR3 DNA follows: TGCGCCAGCAGCCAAGATTTTTTCCTGGACACCTACGAGCAGTACTTC.

The chain employs TRBV3-1 and TRBJ2-7; 7 bases are a match to TRBD2. Germline loops: CDR1 LGHDT, CDR2 YNNKEL (reference sequence). The junction had 6 bases not matched to a gene; V was cut back by 4 bases and J by 0 bases. The CDR3 spans 15 residues. CDR3 DNA sequence: TGTGCCAGCAGCCCACAGGCTAGCGGCTCCTACGAGCAGTACTTC. Its translation is CASSPQASGSYEQYF.

In the case of this clonotype: A read error may account for a junction end that differs from germline. This sequence joins TRBV5-5 and TRBJ1-1; 7 bases are shared with TRBD1. The germline gives CDR1 SGHKS, CDR2 YYEKEE (reference sequence). The CDR3 extends over 14 amino acids. The CDR3 reads CASSSEQGPAEVFF. The CDR3 coding sequence is TGTGCCAGCAGCTCAGAACAGGGGCCAGCTGAAGTTTTCTTT.